This TCR beta chain was sequenced during a study of blood T cell repertoires in COVID-19. Patients from Seattle were sampled longitudinally, starting during active infection. Per the original data handling: Estimation of nucleated cell counts was performed using reference gene primer amplification. TCRdb's table, derived via immunoSEQ multiplex PCR, lists solely in-frame clones and lacks some. V, J and clone size are those of that table, while D and trimming were read from the DNA. This table has about 290,000 clones, 89% appearing once. Germline CDR1 SGDLS, CDR2 YYNGEE. V lost 6 bases to trimming and J lost 4 bases; unmatched junction nucleotides: 7. This CDR3 has 15 residues.

This TCR derives from a woman in her 30s with COVID-19, enrolled during active disease. The sample comprised peripheral blood. The V gene is TRBV9, the J gene TRBJ2-1, with TRBD2 identical over 10 bases. CDR3 residues: CASTVTSGTYNEQFF. In nucleotides, the CDR3 is TGTGCCAGCACAGTCACTAGCGGGACATACAATGAGCAGTTCTTC. Variable domain in full (rest from reference TRBV9 and TRBJ2-1): DSGVTQTPKHLITATGQRVTLRCSPRSGDLSVYWYQQSLDQGLQFLIQYYNGEERAKGNILERFSAQQFPDLHSELNLSSLELGDSALYFCASTVTSGTYNEQFFGPGTRLTVL.